This T cell receptor beta chain was profiled in a study of blood T cell repertoires in COVID-19. Some clones are missing from TCRdb's copy, which holds only in-frame ones; the method was immunoSEQ multiplex PCR. The sample consists of approximately 150,000 clones, around 85% of them appearing once. V was shortened by 3 bases and J by 6 bases, with 10 bases between the two germline ends. CDR1 SGHNT and CDR2 YYREEE come from the germline V gene (reference sequence). The CDR3 runs to 14 residues. The specimen sequenced was peripheral blood. This TCR was sampled from a woman at least 80 years old with COVID-19, enrolled during active disease. This chain joins TRBV5-4 and TRBJ1-6; D ambiguous. This CDR3 reads CASSSGSGNSPLHF. The CDR3 DNA follows: TGTGCCAGCAGCTCCGGTTCGGGTAATTCACCCCTCCACTTT. Supplemented by reference TRBV5-4 and TRBJ1-6, the full variable domain reads ETGVTQSPTHLIKTRGQQVTLRCSSQSGHNTVSWYQQALGQGPQFIFQYYREEENGRGNFPPRFSGLQFPNYSSELNVNALELDDSALYLCASSSGSGNSPLHFGNGTRLTVT.